The sequence of this TCR beta chain was determined in a study of OX40 agonist ivuxolimab in advanced cancers. The protocol was immunoSEQ multiplex PCR, while the TCRdb copy is restricted to in-frame clones and leaves out a portion. This sample has around 74,000 clones, with just under 95% found just once. Overall study findings and caveats: Partial responders dosed at 0.1-3.0 mg/kg displayed clonal expansion ranking among the lowest.

This clone was seen just once. Its antigen is unidentified. V dropped 5 bases and J dropped 4 bases, with 12 bases sitting between them. Per germline, CDR1 SGHVS and CDR2 FQNEAQ. This CDR3 spans 13 amino acids. Collection of blood occurred at baseline, at cycle 4 day 1, and at cycle 7 day 1. This rearrangement joins TRBV7-8 to TRBJ2-7; D may be TRBD1 (5 bases). Sequenced here: CD4+ or CD8+ T cells sorted from blood, sampled in a trial of the OX40 agonist ivuxolimab. The sequence came from an adult with an advanced solid tumor such as melanoma, head and neck, liver or kidney cancer. The CDR3 loop is CASSVQQGYEQYF. Written as DNA, the CDR3 is TGTGCCAGCAGCGTTCAGCAGGGTTACGAGCAGTACTTC.